The clone carrying this T cell receptor (beta chain) was picked up one time. Other DNA sequences in the sample encode the same CDR3. This specimen comes from a study of blood T cell repertoires in COVID-19. Across the whole study: Acute-phase and convalescent COVID-19 samples originated in the United States, Italy and Spain. Sample material is recorded as cDNA or gDNA derived from T cells, B-cell-depleted T cells, or PBMCs.

Trimming shortened V by 2 bases and J by 5 bases, and 5 bases separated the two germline ends. This CDR3 contains 12 residues. Authors' processing steps: It was from reference gene primer amplification that nucleated cell counts were estimated. The method was immunoSEQ multiplex PCR; TCRdb's version includes in-frame clones alone and lacks a portion of them. V, J and clone size reflect that table, while D and trimming were determined from the DNA. Among fewer than 400,000 clones listed, 80% to 90% were seen once. The source is a man aged 25-40 years with active or convalescent COVID-19. The V and J genes are TRBV12-3 or TRBV12-4 and TRBJ2-3, with D tentatively TRBD1 (5 bases). Sequencing used peripheral blood. DNA of the CDR3: TGTGCCAGCAGTTTAAGGGGAGATACGCAGTATTTT. Translated, it gives CASSLRGDTQYF.